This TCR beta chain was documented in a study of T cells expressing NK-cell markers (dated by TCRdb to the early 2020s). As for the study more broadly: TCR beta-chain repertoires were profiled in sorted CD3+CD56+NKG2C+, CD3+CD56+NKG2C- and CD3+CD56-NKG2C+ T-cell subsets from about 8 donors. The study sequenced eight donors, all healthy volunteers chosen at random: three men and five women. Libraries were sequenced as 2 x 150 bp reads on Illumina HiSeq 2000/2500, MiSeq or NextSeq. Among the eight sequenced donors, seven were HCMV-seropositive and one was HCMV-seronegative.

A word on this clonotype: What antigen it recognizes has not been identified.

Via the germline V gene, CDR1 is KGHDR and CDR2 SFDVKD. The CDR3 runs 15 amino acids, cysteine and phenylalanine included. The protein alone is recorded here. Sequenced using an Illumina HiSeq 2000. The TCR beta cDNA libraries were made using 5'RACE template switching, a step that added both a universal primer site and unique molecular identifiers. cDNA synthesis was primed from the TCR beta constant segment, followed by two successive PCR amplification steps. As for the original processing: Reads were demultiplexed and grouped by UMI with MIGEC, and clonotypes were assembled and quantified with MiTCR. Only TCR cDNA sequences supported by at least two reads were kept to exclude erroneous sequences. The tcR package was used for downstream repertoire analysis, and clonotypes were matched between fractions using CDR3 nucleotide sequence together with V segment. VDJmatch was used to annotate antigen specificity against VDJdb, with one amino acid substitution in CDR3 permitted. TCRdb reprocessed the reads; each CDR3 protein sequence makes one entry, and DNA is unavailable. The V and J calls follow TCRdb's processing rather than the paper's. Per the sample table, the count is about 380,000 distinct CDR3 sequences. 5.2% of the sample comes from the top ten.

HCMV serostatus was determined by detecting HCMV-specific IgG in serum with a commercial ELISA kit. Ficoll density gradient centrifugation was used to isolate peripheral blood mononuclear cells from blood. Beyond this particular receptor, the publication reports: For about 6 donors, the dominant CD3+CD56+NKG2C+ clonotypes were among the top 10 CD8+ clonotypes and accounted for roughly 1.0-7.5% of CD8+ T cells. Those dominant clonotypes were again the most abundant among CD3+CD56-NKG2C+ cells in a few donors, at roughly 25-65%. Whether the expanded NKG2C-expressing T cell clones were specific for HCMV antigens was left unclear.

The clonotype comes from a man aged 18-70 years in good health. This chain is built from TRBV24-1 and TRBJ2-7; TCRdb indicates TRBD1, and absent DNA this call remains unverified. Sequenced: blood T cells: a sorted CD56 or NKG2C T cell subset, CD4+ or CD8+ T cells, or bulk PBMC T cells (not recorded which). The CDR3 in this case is CATSRRNRMDVGQYF.